This T cell receptor (beta chain) was recorded in a study of blood T cell repertoires in COVID-19. The CDR3 has 13 amino acids. Per the germline V gene, CDR1 is SEHNR and CDR2 is FQNEAQ (reference sequence). V was clipped by 2 bases and J by 0 bases, with 4 bases between them. The assay was immunoSEQ multiplex PCR, and TCRdb's table has in-frame clones only and misses some. The sample includes some 100,000 clones, 82% of them seen just once. Sequenced input: peripheral blood. The receptor was isolated from a man aged 45 to 65 with active or convalescent COVID-19. The chain is built from TRBV7-9 and TRBJ1-2; D gene unclear. The CDR3 region is CASSLISNYGYTF. The DNA of the CDR3 is TGTGCCAGCAGCTTAATATCTAACTATGGCTACACCTTC. The full variable domain, its missing parts supplied by reference TRBV7-9 and TRBJ1-2, is DTGVSQNPRHKITKRGQNVTFRCDPISEHNRLYWYRQTLGQGPEFLTYFQNEAQLEKSRLLSDRFSAERPKGSFSTLEIQRTEQGDSAMYLCASSLISNYGYTFGSGTRLTVV.